A single sample gave rise to the 25 T cell receptor beta chains below, sequenced in a study of blood T cell repertoires in COVID-19. Sequencing used immunoSEQ multiplex PCR; TCRdb keeps in-frame clones, though not all of them. The table shows approximately 210,000 clones, with about 86% occurring only once. Sequencing was carried out using PBMCs or T cells enriched from blood (not recorded which). These receptors were collected from a woman aged 50 to 60 with acute COVID-19.

The chain is built from TRBV15 and TRBJ2-7; 10 nucleotides agree with TRBD1. CDR3 length: 16 amino acids. The J segment lost 6 bases and the V segment lost 0 bases, leaving 8 bases of the junction unmatched. Germline V gene lookup returns CDR1 LNHNV and CDR2 YYDKDF (reference sequence). CDR3 in DNA: TGTGCCACCAGCAGAGATGTGGGACAGGGGATGTCCGAGCAGTACTTC. Residues: CATSRDVGQGMSEQYF.

V is TRBV28 and J is TRBJ1-3; D is perhaps TRBD1 (6 bases). The CDR3 spans 15 residues. Germline V gene data show CDR1 as MDHEN and CDR2 as SYDVKM. Trimming stripped 5 bases from V and 0 bases from J, with 11 bases between. CDR3 amino acids: CASSDRIRSGNTIYF. In DNA form, the CDR3 reads TGTGCCAGCAGTGACAGGATCCGCTCTGGAAACACCATATATTTT.

CDR3 region: CASSRPPISDRNIQYF. The CDR3 nucleotides are TGTGCCAGCAGCCGACCCCCTATCTCGGACAGAAACATTCAGTACTTC. This chain uses TRBV7-9 with TRBJ2-4; D may be TRBD1 (6 bases). The CDR3 is 16 residues long. Germline CDR1 reads SEHNR; CDR2 reads FQNEAQ (reference sequence). Trimming removed 5 bases from V and 6 bases from J, with 20 bases in between.

The chain is built from TRBV4-2 and TRBJ2-7; TRBD2 might be the D (5 bases). Germline V gene sequence: CDR1 LGHNA, CDR2 YNFKEQ. CDR3 length equals 16 residues. V lost 1 base and J 1 base, leaving 14 bases between the germline ends. The CDR3 loop is CASSQGAKTGSYEQYF. For the CDR3, the DNA is TGTGCCAGCAGCCAAGGAGCAAAAACGGGGTCCTACGAGCAGTACTTC.

V usage is TRBV5-1 and J usage is TRBJ2-7, with D perhaps TRBD2 (6 bases). Trimming pared 0 bases from V and 3 bases from J, leaving 10 bases between. Per germline, CDR1 SGHRS and CDR2 YFSETQ. This CDR3 is 14 amino acids long. The CDR3 is CASSLGLEGYEQYF. CDR3 bases: TGCGCCAGCAGCTTGGGTCTGGAGGGCTACGAGCAGTACTTC. The whole variable domain, remainder taken from reference TRBV5-1 and TRBJ2-7, is KAGVTQTPRYLIKTRGQQVTLSCSPISGHRSVSWYQQTPGQGLQFLFEYFSETQRNKGNFPGRFSGRQFSNSRSEMNVSTLELGDSALYLCASSLGLEGYEQYFGPGTRLTVT.

The chain employs TRBV7-9 and TRBJ2-7; 9 bases are shared with TRBD1. CDR3 length: 13 residues. CDR1 is SEHNR, CDR2 FQNEAQ, per germline (reference sequence). V was pared by 8 bases and J by 2 bases, with 4 bases of the junction left unmatched. The CDR3 coding sequence is TGTGCCAGCGCCGGGACAGGGACCTACGAGCAGTACTTC. Amino acid sequence: CASAGTGTYEQYF.

This clone turned up a few times. The V gene is TRBV12-5, the J gene TRBJ1-5; a possible D gene is TRBD1 (5 bases). Per the germline V gene, CDR1 is LGHNT and CDR2 is FRNRAP. The CDR3 loop spans 14 amino acids. Trimming removed 6 bases at V and 2 bases at J, with 11 bases between. This CDR3 is CASGDTTGNQPQHF. DNA for the CDR3: TGTGCTAGTGGGGACACCACGGGCAATCAGCCCCAGCATTTT.

This clone was counted a single time. The rearrangement uses TRBV6-1 and TRBJ1-2, with D possibly TRBD1 on 5 matching bases. This CDR3 comprises 13 residues. With 3 bases removed from V and 4 bases from J, the gap between germline ends came to 9 bases. Looked up from germline, CDR1 is MNHNS and CDR2 is SASEGT. CDR3 loop: CASSERGGYGYTF. DNA for the CDR3: TGTGCCAGCAGTGAGCGGGGCGGCTATGGCTACACCTTC.

The chain carries TRBV6-2 or TRBV6-3 and TRBJ2-5; TRBD1 is a possible D gene (6 bases). The CDR3 has 15 amino acids. The ends were cut back, 2 bases at V and 4 bases at J, with 14 bases in the middle. Germline loops: CDR1 MNHEY, CDR2 SVGEGT. The chain's CDR3 is CASSYTGPRGETQYF. CDR3 DNA: TGTGCCAGCAGTTACACAGGGCCCAGAGGAGAGACCCAGTACTTC.

The V call is TRBV19, the J call TRBJ2-2; TRBD1 aligns across 9 bases. Germline CDR1 LNHDA, CDR2 SQIVND (reference sequence). The CDR3 consists of 15 residues. With 3 bases clipped from V and 4 bases from J, the junction kept 3 bases outside the gene matches. DNA of the CDR3: TGTGCCAGTAGTATCGGACAGGGGTTCACCGGGGAGCTGTTTTTT. Translation gives CASSIGQGFTGELFF.

This clone was seen only once. The V call is TRBV6-6, the J call TRBJ1-5, with 10 bases matching TRBD1. V was pared by 7 bases and J by 7 bases, with 7 bases of the junction left unmatched. The CDR3 is made up of 14 amino acids. Germline CDR1 reads MNHNY; CDR2 reads SVGAGI (reference sequence). The CDR3 here is CASIPGQGGQPQHF. In DNA, the CDR3 is TGTGCCAGCATCCCAGGACAGGGGGGCCAGCCCCAGCATTTT.

This chain joins TRBV5-1 and TRBJ2-1, with 7 bases that match TRBD2. V shed 2 bases and J 8 bases; nucleotides not matched to a gene: 4. The germline CDR1 and CDR2 sequences are SGHRS and YFSETQ. The CDR3 totals 13 residues. The CDR3 sequence is CASSFMAGDEQFF. Here the CDR3 DNA reads TGCGCCAGCAGCTTTATGGCGGGAGATGAGCAGTTCTTC.

The V and J genes are TRBV7-6 and TRBJ2-2; 7 bases agree with TRBD1. With 10 bases clipped from V and 5 bases from J, the junction kept 16 bases outside the gene matches. Germline-derived CDR1 and CDR2 are SGHVS and FNYEAQ. The CDR3 consists of 16 residues. As DNA, the CDR3 is TGTGCCACCGCCCATACTACAGGGACAGCGACCGGGGAGCTGTTTTTT. Its protein product is CATAHTTGTATGELFF.

This chain uses TRBV7-2 with TRBJ1-1; D ambiguous. The CDR3 sequence is 15 residues long. Germline CDR1 reads SGHTA; CDR2 reads FQGNSA. V was shortened by 8 bases and J by 4 bases, with 20 bases between the two germline ends. The CDR3: CASSYKGRGLTEAFF. CDR3 nucleotides: TGTGCCAGCTCTTACAAGGGTCGGGGTCTCACTGAAGCTTTCTTT.

The rearrangement uses TRBV2 and TRBJ1-5, with TRBD1 identical over 9 bases. Germline trimming cut 6 bases from V and 3 bases from J; bases unmatched to any gene: 6. This CDR3 is built from 15 residues. CDR1 is SNHLY, CDR2 FYNNEI, per germline. The chain's CDR3 is CASRDGTGNNQPQHF. In DNA, the CDR3 is TGTGCCAGCAGGGACGGGACAGGGAACAATCAGCCCCAGCATTTT.

This rearrangement joins TRBV3-1 (or the pseudogene TRBV3-2) to TRBJ2-1, with 10 positions matching TRBD1. V gave up 5 bases and J gave up 7 bases; unmatched junction bases: 8. This CDR3 is 15 amino acids long. CDR1 is LGHDT and CDR2 is YNNKEL in the germline V gene (reference sequence). CDR3 residues: CASSFRQGARNEQFF. The CDR3 bases are TGTGCCAGCAGCTTTCGACAGGGGGCAAGGAATGAGCAGTTCTTC.

This chain uses TRBV14 with TRBJ2-1; D possibly corresponds to TRBD2 (6 bases). The CDR3 is made up of 16 amino acids. Germline CDR1 SGHDN, CDR2 FVKESK. Trimming removed 4 bases at V and 8 bases at J, with 21 bases between. The CDR3 DNA sequence: TGTGCCAGCAGCCGAGAAGGGTCCGGGACTTTCGATGAGCAGTTCTTC. This gives the protein CASSREGSGTFDEQFF.

The chain couples TRBV15 to TRBJ2-1, with 7 bases aligning to TRBD2. Looked up from germline, CDR1 is LNHNV and CDR2 is YYDKDF (reference sequence). The trim removed 7 bases at V and 0 bases at J, leaving 6 bases unmatched. The CDR3 has 15 residues. The CDR3 region has the DNA TGTGCCACCACCCCGGGGGGTAGCTCCTACAATGAGCAGTTCTTC. Translation gives CATTPGGSSYNEQFF.

CDR3 in amino acids: CASTISNEKLFF. The DNA of the CDR3 is TGTGCCAGCACTATCTCTAATGAAAAACTGTTTTTT. The J gene is TRBJ1-4, the V gene TRBV28; D is ambiguous. The V gene's germline CDR1 is MDHEN and CDR2 SYDVKM. Trimming left V 7 bases short and J 3 bases short, with 6 bases between. CDR3 size: 12 residues.

The table lists this clone with a count of one. V gene TRBV7-2 combines with J gene TRBJ2-2; the D is unclear. CDR1 SGHTA and CDR2 FQGNSA come from the germline V gene. Trimming removed 3 bases from V and 7 bases from J, with 3 bases in between. The CDR3 sequence is 11 residues long. The CDR3, as DNA: TGTGCCAGCAGCTTCTTCGGGGAGCTGTTTTTT. It specifies CASSFFGELFF.

The chain uses TRBV4-1 and TRBJ2-7; 7 nucleotides align to TRBD2. The CDR3 spans 15 residues. The V segment lost 4 bases and the J segment 1 base; nucleotides outside the gene matches: 7. The V gene's germline CDR1 is MGHRA and CDR2 YSYEKL. The CDR3 DNA reads TGCGCCAGCAGCCCCAAAAGCGGGATTTCCTACGAGCAGTACTTC. As protein: CASSPKSGISYEQYF.

On this clone: This sample also contains other DNA sequences that code for the same CDR3. The chain uses TRBV3-1 (or the pseudogene TRBV3-2) and TRBJ1-4; D ambiguous. The CDR3 totals 13 residues. V lost 0 bases and J lost 4, with 3 bases in between. CDR1 is LGHDT, CDR2 YNNKEL, per germline (reference sequence). The CDR3 bases are TGTGCCAGCAGCCAAGATCTTAATGAAAAACTGTTTTTT. Its protein is CASSQDLNEKLFF.

The CDR3 protein is CASSLTSGGSGGELFF. In nucleotides, the CDR3 is TGTGCCAGCAGCTTAACTAGCGGGGGTTCGGGCGGGGAGCTGTTTTTT. This chain links TRBV11-2 with TRBJ2-2; 11 positions match TRBD2. The V gene end was trimmed by 2 bases and the J gene end by 7 bases; junction bases not matched to a gene: 6. CDR1 and CDR2 (germline): SGHAT, FQNNGV. The CDR3 is made up of 16 amino acids.

The V gene is TRBV2, the J gene TRBJ1-4; 9 bases map to TRBD1. In germline, CDR1 is SNHLY, CDR2 FYNNEI. This CDR3 has 14 residues. The trim removed 6 bases at V and 7 bases at J, leaving 6 bases unmatched. The CDR3 DNA reads as TGTGCCAGCAGCAAACAGGGGGCAGGTGAAAAACTGTTTTTT. This translates into CASSKQGAGEKLFF. Supplemented by reference TRBV2 and TRBJ1-4, the full variable domain reads EPEVTQTPSHQVTQMGQEVILRCVPISNHLYFYWYRQILGQKVEFLVSFYNNEISEKSEIFDDQFSVERPDGSNFTLKIRSTKLEDSAMYFCASSKQGAGEKLFFGSGTQLSVL.

The J gene is TRBJ2-3, the V gene TRBV19, with TRBD2 matching over 8 bases. Germline CDR1 LNHDA, CDR2 SQIVND (reference sequence). Trimming at V came to 3 bases and at J to 1 base, leaving 9 bases not matched to a gene. CDR3 length equals 17 residues. The CDR3 reads CASSMVLREGRTDTQYF. DNA of the CDR3: TGTGCCAGTAGTATGGTACTACGGGAGGGCCGCACAGATACGCAGTATTTT.